This T cell receptor beta chain derives from a study of Ad26.COV2.S vaccination and SARS-CoV-2 variants. Turning to the study itself: By the intramuscular route, Ad26.COV2.S was given once, or twice 56 days apart.

Treatment meaning: roughly 20 received Ad26.COV2.S at low or high dose, single or two shots; a few received placebo; per-sample allocation not given. At day 63 after the first vaccine or placebo injection, samples were drawn. Germline V gene data show CDR1 as MDHEN and CDR2 as SYDVKM. Deletions cut 2 bases from V and 7 bases from J, with 12 bases between. The CDR3 is made up of 13 amino acids. Only in-frame clones appear in the TCRdb table, and some are missing; sequencing was by immunoSEQ multiplex PCR. This table has some 410,000 clones, roughly 90% appearing once. This receptor was obtained from a person between 18 and 65 years old who received the Ad26.COV2.S COVID-19 vaccine or a placebo. This rearrangement joins TRBV28 to TRBJ2-7; D is perhaps TRBD1 or TRBD2 (5 bases each). Specimen: peripheral blood, collected in a trial of Ad26.COV2.S vaccine versus placebo. In DNA, the CDR3 is TGTGCCAGCAGTTTAGGGGCCCCGGGGGAGCAGTACTTC. The encoded protein is CASSLGAPGEQYF.